This T cell receptor beta chain was sequenced in a study of CD8+CD57+ T cells in acquired aplastic anemia. Study-wide background: When averaged, DNA from sorted CD4+ and CD8+ cells came to 3.2 ug.

TCR beta VDJ combinations and CDR3 sequences were profiled from genomic DNA. TCRdb processed the reads anew with MiXCR; each CDR3 protein has one entry. Here the sample spans 150,000 to 200,000 distinct CDR3 sequences, 63% being singletons. V shed 3 bases and J shed 0 bases, with 4 bases lying between them. This CDR3 contains 12 residues. The germline V gene encodes CDR1 SGHRS and CDR2 YFSETQ. At least ten counts were recorded for this clonotype. The receptor was derived from a human donor in good health. The sequenced sample consisted of sorted CD4+, CD8+, or CD8+CD57+ T cells (not recorded which) from PBMCs. The genes are TRBV5-1 and TRBJ2-7, with unresolved D. The DNA for the CDR3 is TGCGCCAGCAGCTATAGCTCCTACGAGCAGTACTTC. Protein product: CASSYSSYEQYF.